This T cell receptor beta chain is from a study of T cell changes during pregnancy in multiple sclerosis. The ends lost 2 bases at V and 6 bases at J; junction bases unmatched: 2. CDR1 is MGHRA and CDR2 is YSYEKL in the germline V gene. The CDR3 consists of 14 residues. The protocol was immunoSEQ multiplex PCR, while the TCRdb copy is restricted to in-frame clones and leaves out a portion. The sample includes under 95,000 clones, approximately 95% of them seen just once. The source material was peripheral blood, sampled in the second trimester of pregnancy. The V call is TRBV4-1, the J call TRBJ2-1; 9 bases line up with TRBD2. The receptor was derived from a female donor in good health, enrolled as a control in a pregnancy study. The CDR3 DNA follows: TGCGCCAGCAGCCAATTGGGACTAGCCAATGAGCAGTTCTTC. Translation gives CASSQLGLANEQFF.